This TCR beta chain appears in the sequencing data of a study of blood T cell repertoires in COVID-19. Profiled with immunoSEQ multiplex PCR; TCRdb holds only in-frame clones, not every one. Among 200,000 to 250,000 clones listed, roughly 84% were seen once. The CDR3 covers 14 residues. The V gene end was trimmed by 3 bases and the J gene end by 3 bases; junction bases not matched to a gene: 2. CDR1 and CDR2 (germline): LNHNV, YYDKDF (reference sequence). The clonotype comes from an older woman who had recovered from COVID-19. The rearrangement joins TRBV15 to TRBJ1-3, with 7 nucleotides matching TRBD1. The sample was peripheral blood. This chain's CDR3 is CATSSGTVGNTIYF. The CDR3 nucleotides are TGTGCCACCAGCAGCGGGACAGTTGGAAACACCATATATTTT.